Listed here are 5 T cell receptor beta chains from one sample, sequenced in a study of beta chain features in type 1 diabetes. Expressed TCRB transcripts were sequenced because the entire RNA isolate underwent reverse transcription. TCRdb's table, derived via immunoSEQ multiplex PCR, lists solely in-frame clones and lacks some. The table shows fewer than 300,000 clones, with 11% occurring only once. Overall study results and limits: Researchers report that Type 1 diabetes patients had moderately but significantly shorter TCRB CDR3s across all four CD4+ subsets.

For these receptors, no antigen is known. Sample: naive CD4+ T cells from blood. The source of these receptors is a man aged 30-40 years with type 1 diabetes.

The chain joins TRBV9 to TRBJ1-5; D ambiguous. The V gene lost 0 bases and the J gene lost 6 bases, with 7 bases spanning the gap. The CDR3 runs to 13 residues. Germline CDR1 reads SGDLS; CDR2 reads YYNGEE. The chain's CDR3 is CASSVALSQPQHF. CDR3 coding DNA: TGTGCCAGCAGCGTAGCTCTATCTCAGCCCCAGCATTTT. Filled out from reference TRBV9 and TRBJ1-5, the complete variable domain reads DSGVTQTPKHLITATGQRVTLRCSPRSGDLSVYWYQQSLDQGLQFLIQYYNGEERAKGNILERFSAQQFPDLHSELNLSSLELGDSALYFCASSVALSQPQHFGDGTRLSIL.

This chain links TRBV19 with TRBJ2-7; the D is unclear. Germline CDR1 and CDR2: LNHDA and SQIVND (reference sequence). Trimming removed 6 bases from V and 2 bases from J, with 20 bases in between. The CDR3 length is 16 residues. CDR3: CASSDVLQTPAYEQYF. Written as DNA, the CDR3 is TGTGCCAGTAGCGACGTTCTACAGACACCGGCCTACGAGCAGTACTTC.

The J gene is TRBJ1-1, the V gene TRBV2; no definite D call. Germline loops: CDR1 SNHLY, CDR2 FYNNEI. This CDR3 is 13 amino acids long. Trimming cost V 8 bases and J 3 bases, with 13 bases left between them. The CDR3 sequence is CASQIAEYTEAFF. DNA for the CDR3: TGTGCCAGCCAGATAGCAGAATACACTGAAGCTTTCTTT.

This rearrangement joins TRBV7-8 to TRBJ1-1, with TRBD1 identical over 10 bases. V shed 2 bases, J shed 3 bases, and the junction held 6 bases outside the gene matches. This CDR3 has 16 amino acids. The germline V gene encodes CDR1 SGHVS and CDR2 FQNEAQ. CDR3 in DNA: TGTGCCAGCAGCTTATCTCCCGGGACAGGGGACACTGAAGCTTTCTTT. It encodes CASSLSPGTGDTEAFF.

This clone was picked up a small number of times. The CDR3 DNA is TGTGCCAGCAGTATCGGGACTAGCGGGGGCTACGAGCAGTACTTC. This encodes CASSIGTSGGYEQYF. The V gene is TRBV2, the J gene TRBJ2-7, with 14 positions matching TRBD2. The germline V gene has CDR1 SNHLY and CDR2 FYNNEI. This CDR3 region has 15 residues. V shed 5 bases and J 3 bases; nucleotides not matched to a gene: 3.